One and the same sample provided the 23 T cell receptor beta chains below, sequenced in a study of cytomegalovirus exposure and HLA in healthy donors. Sequencing used immunoSEQ multiplex PCR; TCRdb keeps in-frame clones, though not all of them. The sample contains around 150,000 clones, around four fifths of which appear only once. The sequenced material came from PBMCs. The receptors were sampled from a man aged 30 to 45 in good health and CMV-seropositive.

The genes are TRBV10-1 and TRBJ2-7; possibly TRBD2 for D (6 bases). This CDR3 spans 14 amino acids. Germline V gives CDR1 WNHNN, CDR2 SYGVQD (reference sequence). Trimming cost V 6 bases and J 0 bases, with 12 bases left between them. CDR3 region: CASSRDFSSYEQYF. CDR3 nucleotide sequence: TGCGCCAGCAGCAGGGACTTCAGCTCCTACGAGCAGTACTTC.

The CDR3 sequence: CASRNKNSGNTIYF. The CDR3 DNA reads as TGTGCCAGCAGGAACAAAAATTCTGGAAACACCATATATTTT. The chain joins TRBV21-1 to TRBJ1-3; no check of the table's D call, TRBD1, against the DNA was made. TRBV21-1 is marked as a pseudogene. The CDR3 has 14 residues.

The chain uses TRBV19 and TRBJ1-1; D is perhaps TRBD1 (5 bases). With 3 bases removed from V and 6 bases from J, the gap between germline ends came to 17 bases. The CDR3 has 15 residues. Germline V gives CDR1 LNHDA, CDR2 SQIVND (reference sequence). CDR3: CASSMDREGSSEAFF. Written as DNA, the CDR3 is TGTGCCAGTAGTATGGACCGGGAGGGGAGCTCTGAAGCTTTCTTT.

The chain is built from TRBV7-9 and TRBJ1-6, with no clear D. V shed 5 bases and J shed 4 bases, with 9 bases lying between them. The length of the CDR3 is 14 residues. Germline assignment: CDR1 SEHNR and CDR2 FQNEAQ (reference sequence). CDR3 DNA sequence: TGTGCCAGCAGCGGGCGGGATTATAATTCACCCCTCCACTTT. It is translated as CASSGRDYNSPLHF.

The rearrangement uses TRBV7-2 and TRBJ1-3; no reliable D call. Between the trimmed V and J ends, which lost 3 bases and 0 bases, there was a span of 12 bases. Germline lookup yields CDR1 SGHTA and CDR2 FQGNSA. This CDR3 spans 16 amino acids. CDR3 in DNA: TGTGCCAGCAGCTTTGCAGCGGTCCTCTCTGGAAACACCATATATTTT. This sequence encodes CASSFAAVLSGNTIYF.

This clone was seen only once. This sequence joins TRBV28 and TRBJ1-5, with 7 bases that match TRBD1. Germline V gene sequence: CDR1 MDHEN, CDR2 SYDVKM. This CDR3 is 15 amino acids long. Losses at the gene ends were 6 bases for V and 2 bases for J; bases not matched to a gene: 7. The CDR3 protein is CASRRDREGNQPQHF. The CDR3 bases are TGTGCCAGCAGAAGAGACAGGGAAGGCAATCAGCCCCAGCATTTT. Full variable domain (remainder filled in from reference TRBV28 and TRBJ1-5): DVKVTQSSRYLVKRTGEKVFLECVQDMDHENMFWYRQDPGLGLRLIYFSYDVKMKEKGDIPEGYSVSREKKERFSLILESASTNQTSMYLCASRRDREGNQPQHFGDGTRLSIL.

This clone has only one observation. The chain recombines TRBV7-2 with TRBJ2-5, with TRBD2 as a possible D gene (6 bases). The ends were cut back, 5 bases at V and 5 bases at J, with 18 bases in the middle. There are 15 residues in the CDR3. CDR1 is SGHTA, CDR2 FQGNSA, per germline. This CDR3 is CASSPKGRGLETQYF. The CDR3 DNA reads TGTGCCAGCAGCCCAAAAGGGCGGGGATTGGAGACCCAGTACTTC.

The chain combines TRBV19 with TRBJ1-6, with D maybe TRBD1 (5 bases). V shed 3 bases and J shed 5 bases, with 8 bases lying between them. The length of the CDR3 is 14 residues. CDR1 LNHDA and CDR2 SQIVND come from the germline V gene (reference sequence). CDR3 in amino acids: CASSISGNNSPLHF. CDR3 nucleotide sequence: TGTGCCAGTAGTATTTCAGGGAATAATTCACCCCTCCACTTT.

The chain uses TRBV30 and TRBJ2-3; the D gene is possibly TRBD2 (6 bases). V lost 5 bases and J 0 bases, leaving 15 bases between the germline ends. The CDR3 loop spans 15 amino acids. From germline, CDR1 is GTSNPN and CDR2 SVGIG (reference sequence). As DNA, the CDR3 is TGTGCCTGGCCCTCGGGGAGGCAGAGCACAGATACGCAGTATTTT. This codes for CAWPSGRQSTDTQYF.

The genes are TRBV4-3 and TRBJ2-1; 9 nucleotides align to TRBD2. The trim removed 0 bases at V and 7 bases at J, leaving 4 bases unmatched. CDR1 LGHNA and CDR2 YSLEER come from the germline V gene. This CDR3 comprises 15 residues. The CDR3 sequence: CASSQELLAGNEQFF. DNA of the CDR3: TGCGCCAGCAGCCAAGAGCTTCTAGCGGGAAATGAGCAGTTCTTC.

The CDR3 region is CASSPRSPGGSYEQYF. Written as DNA, the CDR3 is TGCGCCAGCAGCCCGCGGAGTCCGGGGGGCTCCTACGAGCAGTACTTC. This chain connects TRBV5-1 to TRBJ2-7; 7 nucleotides line up with TRBD2. The J segment lost 0 bases and the V segment lost 4 bases, leaving 10 bases of the junction unmatched. The CDR3 is 16 residues long. Germline lookup yields CDR1 SGHRS and CDR2 YFSETQ.

The genes are TRBV2 and TRBJ2-3; D not resolved. Trimming took off 5 bases at V and 4 bases at J, with 4 bases between the two ends. This CDR3 region has 11 residues. Germline lookup yields CDR1 SNHLY and CDR2 FYNNEI. The CDR3 protein is CASSNSDTQYF. CDR3 sequence (DNA): TGTGCCAGCAGTAACTCAGATACGCAGTATTTT.

This chain connects TRBV13 to TRBJ1-2; D is unclear. The CDR3 has 12 amino acids. V gave up 4 bases and J gave up 4 bases, with 7 bases separating them. The germline V gene encodes CDR1 PRHDT and CDR2 FYEKMQ (reference sequence). The CDR3 nucleotides read TGTGCCAGCAGCTCGCAAGCCTATGGCTACACCTTC. This encodes CASSSQAYGYTF.

The chain combines TRBV5-6 with TRBJ1-5, with unresolved D. CDR3 size: 12 residues. Germline lookup yields CDR1 SGHDT and CDR2 YYEEEE. V was shortened by 1 base and J by 5 bases, with 4 bases between the two germline ends. For the CDR3, the DNA is TGTGCCAGCAGCTTGTTCGATCAGCCCCAGCATTTT. Translation gives CASSLFDQPQHF.

The chain is built from TRBV19 and TRBJ1-6; D is perhaps TRBD1 (6 bases). In germline, CDR1 is LNHDA, CDR2 SQIVND (reference sequence). CDR3 length equals 15 residues. Trimming took 8 bases from V and 7 from J, leaving 18 bases between them. CDR3 loop: CASAGMTGYNSPLHF. In nucleotides, the CDR3 is TGTGCCAGTGCAGGAATGACAGGTTACAATTCACCCCTCCACTTT.

V usage is TRBV27 and J usage is TRBJ1-4; unclear D gene. The V gene lost 5 bases and the J gene lost 7 bases, with 14 bases spanning the gap. CDR1 and CDR2 (germline): MNHEY, SMNVEV (reference sequence). The CDR3 runs to 14 residues. As DNA, the CDR3 is TGTGCCAGCAGTAACCCCGGGCGGGGTGAAAAACTGTTTTTT. Its protein product is CASSNPGRGEKLFF.

The genes are TRBV5-1 and TRBJ2-3, with D maybe TRBD2 (5 bases). V lost 0 bases and J 5 bases, leaving 13 bases between the germline ends. Germline-derived CDR1 and CDR2 are SGHRS and YFSETQ. CDR3 length equals 15 residues. CDR3 sequence (DNA): TGCGCCAGCAGCTTGGGGAGAGGGTATGGAGATACGCAGTATTTT. Residues: CASSLGRGYGDTQYF.

For the CDR3, the DNA is TGTGCCAGCAGACGGCAGCGGGGGGGACTGAGCTCTGGAAACACCATATATTTT. Translated, it gives CASRRQRGGLSSGNTIYF. The V and J genes are TRBV2 and TRBJ1-3, with D possibly matching TRBD1 (5 bases). The germline V and J ends were trimmed by 6 bases and 0 bases, with 21 bases remaining between them. Germline V CDR1 and CDR2: SNHLY, FYNNEI. The CDR3 is made up of 18 amino acids.

The chain carries TRBV4-3 and TRBJ2-2, with TRBD1 as a possible D gene (6 bases). The CDR3 runs 15 residues. Between the trimmed V and J ends, which lost 0 bases and 6 bases, there was a span of 11 bases. From germline, CDR1 is LGHNA and CDR2 YSLEER. The CDR3 here is CASSQENRAAGELFF. DNA for the CDR3: TGCGCCAGCAGCCAAGAGAACAGGGCAGCCGGGGAGCTGTTTTTT.

The chain employs TRBV6-5 and TRBJ1-5, with D perhaps matching TRBD1 (5 bases). Looked up from germline, CDR1 is MNHEY and CDR2 is SVGAGI. The CDR3 length is 14 residues. V lost 6 bases, J lost 9 bases, and 18 bases lay in between. CDR3 DNA sequence: TGTGCCAGCAGCTCCGACAGTCCCAATGGGCCCCAGCATTTT. As protein: CASSSDSPNGPQHF.

V is TRBV15 and J is TRBJ2-5; D might be TRBD2 (5 bases). Trimming removed 3 bases at V and 4 bases at J, with 18 bases between. This CDR3 is built from 16 residues. From germline, CDR1 is LNHNV and CDR2 YYDKDF (reference sequence). CDR3 region: CATSRAGTSYGETQYF. The CDR3 DNA sequence: TGTGCCACCAGCAGGGCGGGTACTTCTTATGGAGAGACCCAGTACTTC.

This clone was seen only a few times. This chain uses TRBV4-3 with TRBJ1-1; TRBD1 aligns across 9 bases. The CDR3 is 16 residues long. After removal of 1 base from V and 3 bases from J, the junction contained 6 bases not matched to a gene. Germline V gene sequence: CDR1 LGHNA, CDR2 YSLEER. In DNA, the CDR3 is TGCGCCAGCAGCCAAGCCCTTGACAGGGGGGACACTGAAGCTTTCTTT. As protein: CASSQALDRGDTEAFF.

This sequence joins TRBV19 and TRBJ1-5, with TRBD1 as a possible D gene (6 bases). The CDR3 length is 17 residues. Germline CDR1 is LNHDA and CDR2 is SQIVND (reference sequence). Trimming took 6 bases from V and 4 from J, leaving 22 bases between them. For the CDR3, the DNA is TGTGCCAGTAGGCTCTCGGGCGGGGGGCTCGGGAATCAGCCCCAGCATTTT. This encodes CASRLSGGGLGNQPQHF.